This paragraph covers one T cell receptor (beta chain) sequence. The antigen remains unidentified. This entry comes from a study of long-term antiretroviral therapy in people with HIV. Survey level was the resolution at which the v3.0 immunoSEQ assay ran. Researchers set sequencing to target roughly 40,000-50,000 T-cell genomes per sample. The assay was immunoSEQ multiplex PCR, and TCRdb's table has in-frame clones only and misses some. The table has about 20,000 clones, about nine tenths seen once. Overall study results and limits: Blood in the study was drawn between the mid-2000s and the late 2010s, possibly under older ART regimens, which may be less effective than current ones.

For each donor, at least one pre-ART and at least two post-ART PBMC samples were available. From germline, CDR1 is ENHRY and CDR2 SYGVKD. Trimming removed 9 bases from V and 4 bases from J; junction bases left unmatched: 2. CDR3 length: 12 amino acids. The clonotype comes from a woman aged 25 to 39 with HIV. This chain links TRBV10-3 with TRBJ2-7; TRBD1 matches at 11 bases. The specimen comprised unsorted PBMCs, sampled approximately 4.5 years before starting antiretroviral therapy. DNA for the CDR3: TGTGCCATGGGGACAGGGGGGTACGAGCAGTACTTC. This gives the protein CAMGTGGYEQYF.